This T cell receptor beta chain was documented in a study of blood T cell repertoires in COVID-19. In the study overall: Donors in the United States, Italy and Spain gave samples during acute or convalescent COVID-19. T cells, B-cell-depleted T cells, or PBMCs provided the cDNA or gDNA that served as material.

Assay used: immunoSEQ multiplex PCR; TCRdb lists only in-frame clones, some missing. The sample includes 150,000 to 200,000 clones, 70% to 85% of them seen just once. The Seattle site enrolled patients during active infection and followed them longitudinally. The CDR3 has 14 residues. The V end lost 5 bases, the J end lost 2 bases, and 12 bases lay between the germline ends. Germline CDR1 SGHTA, CDR2 FQGNSA. This sequence originates from a middle-aged woman with COVID-19, enrolled during active disease. The chain couples TRBV7-2 to TRBJ1-2; D ambiguous. Sequencing used peripheral blood. In nucleotides, the CDR3 is TGTGCCAGCAGCGTTGCTGGCAGAAACTATGGCTACACCTTC. Its translation: CASSVAGRNYGYTF.